This T cell receptor (beta chain) was identified during a study of blood T cell repertoires in COVID-19. Measured with immunoSEQ multiplex PCR; TCRdb has only the in-frame clones, and not every one. The table lists about 180,000 clones, 88% of them singletons. The V and J ends lost 6 bases and 8 bases, in that order; junction bases with no gene match: 11. This CDR3 has 15 residues. CDR1 MDHEN and CDR2 SYDVKM come from the germline V gene. Input material: peripheral blood. The rearrangement joins TRBV28 to TRBJ2-1; 9 nucleotides match TRBD2. The origin of this receptor is a woman in her 30s with acute or convalescent COVID-19. In nucleotides, the CDR3 is TGTGCCAGCAGCTTAAGCGGGAGGTACGCCCATGAGCAGTTCTTC. It is translated as CASSLSGRYAHEQFF.